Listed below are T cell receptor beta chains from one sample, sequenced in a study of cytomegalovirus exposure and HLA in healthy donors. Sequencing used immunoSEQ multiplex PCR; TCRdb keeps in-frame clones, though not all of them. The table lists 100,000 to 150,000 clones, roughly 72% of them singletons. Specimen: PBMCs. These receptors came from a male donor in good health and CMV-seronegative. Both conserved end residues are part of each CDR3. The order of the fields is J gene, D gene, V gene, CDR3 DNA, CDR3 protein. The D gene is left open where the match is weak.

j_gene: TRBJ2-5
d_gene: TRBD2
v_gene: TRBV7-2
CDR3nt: TGTGCCAGCAGCTCGCCAGTCGGGGGGGCCGGGGAGACCCAGTACTTC
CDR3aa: CASSSPVGGAGETQYF

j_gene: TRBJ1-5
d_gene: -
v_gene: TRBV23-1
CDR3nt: TGCGCCAGCACCCCTAACGTCCAGCCCCAGCATTTT
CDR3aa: CASTPNVQPQHF

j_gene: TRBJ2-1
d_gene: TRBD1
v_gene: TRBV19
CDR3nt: TGTGCCAGTACCTCGGACAGGGGTGTGTTCAATGAGCAGTTCTTC
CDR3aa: CASTSDRGVFNEQFF

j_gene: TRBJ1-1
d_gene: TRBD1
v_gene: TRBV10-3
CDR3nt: TGTGCCATCAGTGAGGGGACAGGGACTTTCACTGAAGCTTTCTTT
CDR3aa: CAISEGTGTFTEAFF

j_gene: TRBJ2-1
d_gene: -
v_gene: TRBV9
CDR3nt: TGTGCCAGCAGCGTAGACTTCGGCTCCTACAATGAGCAGTTCTTC
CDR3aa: CASSVDFGSYNEQFF

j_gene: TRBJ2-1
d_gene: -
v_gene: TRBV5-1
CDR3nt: TGCGCCAGCAGCCCTTCTGGAGCCCCGGGGAATGAGCAGTTCTTC
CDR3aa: CASSPSGAPGNEQFF

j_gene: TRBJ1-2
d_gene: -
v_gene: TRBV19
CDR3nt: TGTGCCAGTAGTATAGATCTATTCCTTTCGGGCTACACCTTC
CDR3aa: CASSIDLFLSGYTF

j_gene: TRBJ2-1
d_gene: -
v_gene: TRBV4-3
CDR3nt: TGCGCCAGCAGCCAAGGAGTTTGGGCAGTGGCCGACAATGAGCAGTTCTTC
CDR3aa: CASSQGVWAVADNEQFF

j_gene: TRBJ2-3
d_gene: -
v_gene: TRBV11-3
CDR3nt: TGTGCCAGCAGCTTAGATCAGGGGCAAGATACGCAGTATTTT
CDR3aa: CASSLDQGQDTQYF

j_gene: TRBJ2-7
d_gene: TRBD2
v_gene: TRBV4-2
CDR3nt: TGTGCCAGCAGCCAAGATCTGGGACTAGCGGGGAGATCCTACGAGCAGTACTTC
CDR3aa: CASSQDLGLAGRSYEQYF

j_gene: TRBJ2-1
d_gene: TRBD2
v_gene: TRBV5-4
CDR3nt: TGTGCCAGCAGCCCCCTCCCTAGCGGTTACAATGAGCAGTTCTTC
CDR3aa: CASSPLPSGYNEQFF

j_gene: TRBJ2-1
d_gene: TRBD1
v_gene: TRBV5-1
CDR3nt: TGCGCCAGCAGCTACTGGGACAGGTCCGATAATGAGCAGTTCTTC
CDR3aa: CASSYWDRSDNEQFF

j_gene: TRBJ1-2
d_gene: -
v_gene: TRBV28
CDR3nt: TGTGCCAGCAGAGAGATTAATTCCAACTATGGCTACACCTTC
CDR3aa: CASREINSNYGYTF

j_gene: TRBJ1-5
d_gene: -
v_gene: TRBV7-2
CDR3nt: TGTGCCAGCAGCCTCGACAGGTACAATCAGCCCCAGCATTTT
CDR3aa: CASSLDRYNQPQHF